This T cell receptor (beta chain) was sequenced for a study of blood T cell repertoires in COVID-19. On the study more broadly: Sites in the United States, Italy and Spain provided acute and convalescent COVID-19 samples. Nucleic acid was either cDNA or gDNA, and it came from T cells, B-cell-depleted T cells, or PBMCs.

Authors' analysis steps: From reference gene primer amplification, estimates of nucleated cell counts were derived. TCRdb's table, derived via immunoSEQ multiplex PCR, lists solely in-frame clones and lacks some. That table supplies the V and J calls and clone size; D and trimming were determined from the DNA. The sample consists of about 350,000 clones, around 87% of them appearing once. Enrolled during active infection, Seattle patients were then followed longitudinally. The table lists this clone with a few counts. Germline CDR1 reads LNHNV; CDR2 reads YYDKDF (reference sequence). Trimming took 3 bases from V and 3 from J, leaving 11 bases between them. The length of the CDR3 is 14 residues.

This sequence joins TRBV15 and TRBJ2-5, with a weak D call TRBD2 (6 bases). The specimen was peripheral blood. The TCR was taken from a woman in her forties or fifties with COVID-19, enrolled during active disease. CDR3 sequence reads: CATSRGGLEETQYF. In DNA, the CDR3 is TGTGCCACCAGCAGGGGAGGACTGGAAGAGACCCAGTACTTC.